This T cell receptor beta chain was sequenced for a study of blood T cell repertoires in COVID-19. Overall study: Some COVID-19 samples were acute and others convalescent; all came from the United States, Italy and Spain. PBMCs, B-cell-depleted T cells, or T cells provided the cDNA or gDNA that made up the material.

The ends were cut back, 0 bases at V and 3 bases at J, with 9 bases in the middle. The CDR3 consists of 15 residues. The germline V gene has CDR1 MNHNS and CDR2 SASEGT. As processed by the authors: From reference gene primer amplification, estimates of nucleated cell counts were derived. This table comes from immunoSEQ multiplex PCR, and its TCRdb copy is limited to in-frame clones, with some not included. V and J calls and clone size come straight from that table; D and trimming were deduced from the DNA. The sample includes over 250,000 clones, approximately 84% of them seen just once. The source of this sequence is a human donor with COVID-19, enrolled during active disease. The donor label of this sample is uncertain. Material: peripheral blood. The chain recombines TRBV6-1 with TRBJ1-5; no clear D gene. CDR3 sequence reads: CASSEAGRNNQPQHF. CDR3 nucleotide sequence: TGTGCCAGCAGTGAAGCGGGCAGGAACAATCAGCCCCAGCATTTT.